These 29 T cell receptor beta chains share one sample of origin, sequenced in a study of blood T cells in healthy people across ages. A sample-barcoded 5' primer and a J-beta primer mix were used in a second PCR of roughly 6 to 11 cycles. TCRdb reprocessed the 5' RACE reads via MiXCR and lists one record per CDR3 protein. The data show about 1.4 million distinct CDR3 sequences, roughly 59% seen once. Material: blood. The origin of the receptors is a man aged 18 to 29 in good health.

V gene TRBV5-1 combines with J gene TRBJ1-4; D might be TRBD1 (5 bases). The germline V gene encodes CDR1 SGHRS and CDR2 YFSETQ. The CDR3 runs 15 residues. Trimming cost V 4 bases and J 2 bases, with 12 bases left between them. The CDR3 bases are TGCGCCAGCAGCGCATGGGGGTCTACTAATGAAAAACTGTTTTTT. It codes for CASSAWGSTNEKLFF.

The chain has TRBV4-1 and TRBJ1-6; 9 bases align to TRBD1. This CDR3 has 16 residues. With V trimmed by 1 base and J by 4 bases, 2 bases remained unmatched. CDR1 is MGHRA, CDR2 YSYEKL, per germline. This CDR3 is CASSQVGQGYNSPLHF. CDR3 in DNA: TGCGCCAGCAGCCAAGTGGGACAGGGATATAATTCACCCCTCCACTTT.

This sequence joins TRBV7-9 and TRBJ2-7; the D is unclear. This CDR3 region has 14 residues. Trimming left V 4 bases short and J 1 base short, with 11 bases between. CDR1 SEHNR and CDR2 FQNEAQ come from the germline V gene (reference sequence). CDR3 sequence: CASSSTLTSYEQYF. In nucleotides, the CDR3 is TGTGCCAGCAGCTCGACCCTCACGTCCTACGAGCAGTACTTC.

V and J are TRBV27 and TRBJ2-7, with D perhaps TRBD2 (5 bases). With the DNA end fitting TRBJ2-5 better, the J assignment may be wrong. Germline V gene data show CDR1 as MNHEY and CDR2 as SMNVEV (reference sequence). The CDR3 runs 14 residues. CDR3 in DNA: TGTGCCAGCAGTTCTCTAGGAGGTCTCGAGACCCAGTACTTC. Its translation is CASSSLGGLETQYF.

This clonotype has more than one count but fewer than ten. The genes are TRBV4-2 and TRBJ1-2; 10 nucleotides align to TRBD1. The CDR3 runs 16 residues. Germline CDR1 and CDR2: LGHNA and YNFKEQ. V was clipped by 2 bases and J by 6 bases; unmatched bases: 9. CDR3 residues: CASSQTVGDRGHGYTF. The CDR3, as DNA: TGTGCCAGCAGCCAAACTGTAGGGGACAGGGGCCATGGCTACACCTTC.

This clonotype has a handful of counts. CDR3 protein: CASSQGAQSYEQYF. CDR3 DNA: TGTGCCAGCAGCCAAGGCGCCCAGTCCTACGAGCAGTACTTC. This chain connects TRBV14 to TRBJ2-7; no reliable D call. From germline, CDR1 is SGHDN and CDR2 FVKESK. With 1 base removed from V and 1 base from J, the gap between germline ends came to 8 bases. The CDR3 extends over 14 amino acids. Full variable domain (remainder filled in from reference TRBV14 and TRBJ2-7): EAGVTQFPSHSVIEKGQTVTLRCDPISGHDNLYWYRRVMGKEIKFLLHFVKESKQDESGMPNNRFLAERTGGTYSTLKVQPAELEDSGVYFCASSQGAQSYEQYFGPGTRLTVT.

The chain combines TRBV7-9 with TRBJ1-4, with TRBD1 matching 7 bases. The V segment lost 5 bases and the J segment 7 bases; nucleotides outside the gene matches: 16. Per the germline V gene, CDR1 is SEHNR and CDR2 is FQNEAQ (reference sequence). This CDR3 contains 17 residues. CDR3 coding DNA: TGTGCCAGCAGCCCAGAGGGACTACAGGGGCGGACTGAAAAACTGTTTTTT. It specifies CASSPEGLQGRTEKLFF.

This clonotype has just one count. The chain combines TRBV28 with TRBJ2-1; 8 bases match TRBD1. V trimming: 5 bases; J trimming: 1 base; junction bases outside the gene matches: 7. This CDR3 has 16 residues. The germline V gene encodes CDR1 MDHEN and CDR2 SYDVKM. CDR3 coding DNA: TGTGCCAGCAGTGTTACCAGGGGGCGATCCTACAATGAGCAGTTCTTC. It codes for CASSVTRGRSYNEQFF. Using reference TRBV28 and TRBJ2-1 for the parts outside the CDR3, the full variable domain is DVKVTQSSRYLVKRTGEKVFLECVQDMDHENMFWYRQDPGLGLRLIYFSYDVKMKEKGDIPEGYSVSREKKERFSLILESASTNQTSMYLCASSVTRGRSYNEQFFGPGTRLTVL.

This sequence joins TRBV29-1 and TRBJ2-4; a weak D match, TRBD1 (5 bases). CDR1 is SQVTM and CDR2 is ANQGSEA in the germline V gene. The V and J ends lost 4 bases and 3 bases respectively, with 13 bases between them. CDR3 length equals 14 residues. The chain's CDR3 is CSVVPGLDKNIQYF. As DNA, the CDR3 is TGCAGCGTTGTTCCAGGGTTGGACAAAAACATTCAGTACTTC.

V is TRBV15 and J is TRBJ1-2, with unresolved D. Germline V lookup: CDR1 LNHNV, CDR2 YYDKDF (reference sequence). The CDR3 sequence is 13 residues long. Deletions cut 4 bases from V and 7 bases from J, with 13 bases between. DNA for the CDR3: TGTGCCACCAGCAATGATCGAGTCCGTGGCTACACCTTC. This codes for CATSNDRVRGYTF.

This clonotype has a single count. The V and J genes are TRBV29-1 and TRBJ2-2; 7 bases are a match to TRBD2. Germline-derived CDR1 and CDR2 are SQVTM and ANQGSEA. Trimming removed 7 bases from V and 5 bases from J; junction bases left unmatched: 19. This CDR3 has 17 amino acids. This CDR3 is CSACWGEGIMRTGELFF. For the CDR3, the DNA is TGCAGCGCCTGTTGGGGGGAGGGAATCATGAGGACCGGGGAGCTGTTTTTT.

The chain carries TRBV4-1 and TRBJ2-6, with D hard to call. The V end was cut by 3 bases, the J end by 0 bases, with 6 bases between. The CDR3 loop spans 15 amino acids. The germline V gene encodes CDR1 MGHRA and CDR2 YSYEKL. The CDR3 here is CASSHYLSGANVLTF. In DNA form, the CDR3 reads TGCGCCAGCAGCCATTACCTCTCTGGGGCCAACGTCCTGACTTTC.

The chain couples TRBV29-1 to TRBJ2-1; D might be TRBD1 (7 bases). Per the germline V gene, CDR1 is SQVTM and CDR2 is ANQGSEA. The germline V and J ends were trimmed by 7 bases and 8 bases, with 18 bases remaining between them. The CDR3 has 13 residues. The chain's CDR3 is CSAHVGRGDEQFF. CDR3 bases: TGCAGCGCCCACGTGGGCAGGGGGGATGAGCAGTTCTTC.

CDR3 nucleotide sequence: TGTGCCAGCAGTTCCCCGGGACGGATGAATGAGCAGTTCTTC. Its translation is CASSSPGRMNEQFF. V is TRBV6-5 and J is TRBJ2-1; D possibly uses TRBD1 or TRBD2 (5 bases each). V shed 4 bases and J shed 7 bases, with 14 bases lying between them. This CDR3 contains 14 residues. Germline V CDR1 and CDR2: MNHEY, SVGAGI.

This clonotype was counted between two and nine times. This sequence joins TRBV14 and TRBJ1-2; D gene unclear. Trimming stripped 4 bases from V and 7 bases from J, with 13 bases between. CDR1 SGHDN and CDR2 FVKESK come from the germline V gene. The CDR3 is 13 amino acids. The CDR3 nucleotides read TGTGCCAGCAGCCCCCATGGGAGTCTTGGCTACACCTTC. Encoded protein: CASSPHGSLGYTF.

The chain recombines TRBV21-1 with TRBJ1-5. TRBV21-1 is a pseudogene segment. The CDR3 is made up of 16 amino acids. The CDR3 DNA is TGTGCCAGCAGCAAAGCCCAGGGCCGTCACAATCAGCCCCAGCATTTT. It is translated as CASSKAQGRHNQPQHF.

The rearrangement joins TRBV4-2 to TRBJ2-5; D not resolved. The V end was cut by 0 bases, the J end by 10 bases, with 18 bases between. The CDR3 is 15 amino acids. CDR1 and CDR2 (germline): LGHNA, YNFKEQ. The CDR3 coding sequence is TGTGCCAGCAGCCAAGAGACCAGAGTAGGAAGGGACCAGTACTTC. This encodes CASSQETRVGRDQYF.

The rearrangement links TRBV27 to TRBJ2-2; 7 bases are a match to TRBD2. Germline CDR1 MNHEY, CDR2 SMNVEV (reference sequence). J was trimmed by 7 bases and V by 6 bases; bases with no gene match: 14. The length of the CDR3 is 16 residues. DNA for the CDR3: TGTGCCAGCAGACTAAATGGACTAGAGGTGGGCGGGGAGCTGTTTTTT. This sequence encodes CASRLNGLEVGGELFF.

This clonotype was seen a single time. The CDR3 DNA sequence: TGTGCCAGCAGCTTAAGGGACCTCAGCACAGATACGCAGTATTTT. It is translated as CASSLRDLSTDTQYF. V and J are TRBV7-2 and TRBJ2-3; the D call may be TRBD1 or TRBD2 (5 bases each). The V and J ends lost 2 bases and 0 bases respectively, with 9 bases between them. CDR1 SGHTA and CDR2 FQGNSA come from the germline V gene. CDR3 length: 15 amino acids.

This clonotype has a handful of counts. J is TRBJ2-4 and V is TRBV7-2; no definite D call. The tail of the sequence fits TRBJ2-7 better, so the J call may be wrong. The germline V gene has CDR1 SGHTA and CDR2 FQGNSA. This CDR3 region has 12 residues. The CDR3 loop reads CASSSTFHEQYF. The CDR3 nucleotides read TGTGCCAGCAGCTCAACCTTCCACGAGCAGTACTTC.

The genes are TRBV20-1 and TRBJ2-3; D unresolved. Deletions cut 3 bases from V and 9 bases from J, with 16 bases between. This CDR3 has 13 residues. CDR1 is DFQATT, CDR2 SNEGSKA, per germline (reference sequence). In nucleotides, the CDR3 is TGCAGTGCTAGCCCCTCCTTGGAGTGGACGCAGTATTTT. It codes for CSASPSLEWTQYF.

This rearrangement joins TRBV11-2 to TRBJ2-3; D might be TRBD1 or TRBD2, each matching 7 bases. V was trimmed by 5 bases and J by 1 base, leaving 19 bases between them. CDR1 and CDR2 from the germline V gene are SGHAT and FQNNGV. This CDR3 is built from 17 residues. This CDR3 reads CASSPRWGGGGTDTQYF. CDR3 nucleotide sequence: TGTGCCAGCAGCCCGAGATGGGGAGGGGGCGGCACAGATACGCAGTATTTT.

The chain joins TRBV29-1 to TRBJ2-5; D is perhaps TRBD1 or TRBD2 (6 bases each). The V gene lost 5 bases and the J gene lost 3 bases, with 22 bases spanning the gap. The CDR3 loop spans 16 amino acids. The germline V gene has CDR1 SQVTM and CDR2 ANQGSEA. This CDR3 reads CSVKNGGALREETQYF. In nucleotides, the CDR3 is TGCAGCGTTAAGAACGGGGGCGCCCTAAGGGAAGAGACCCAGTACTTC.

The chain has TRBV7-3 and TRBJ2-1; D possibly matches TRBD1 or TRBD2 (5 bases each). The ends were cut back, 6 bases at V and 2 bases at J, with 11 bases in the middle. CDR3 length: 14 amino acids. Germline V gene data show CDR1 as SGHTA and CDR2 as FQGTGA. Here the CDR3 reads CASRTGGTYNEQFF. CDR3 sequence (DNA): TGTGCCAGCAGAACAGGAGGCACCTACAATGAGCAGTTCTTC. Full variable domain (outside the CDR3, taken from reference TRBV7-3 and TRBJ2-1): GAGVSQTPSNKVTEKGKYVELRCDPISGHTALYWYRQSLGQGPEFLIYFQGTGAADDSGLPNDRFFAVRPEGSVSTLKIQRTERGDSAVYLCASRTGGTYNEQFFGPGTRLTVL.

This chain links TRBV6-5 with TRBJ2-5, with a tentative D call TRBD2 (5 bases). CDR3 length: 15 residues. Germline loops: CDR1 MNHEY, CDR2 SVGAGI. The V end lost 4 bases, the J end lost 4 bases, and 16 bases lay between the germline ends. CDR3 sequence reads: CASSFRGRVGETQYF. DNA for the CDR3: TGTGCCAGCAGTTTCCGGGGAAGGGTAGGAGAGACCCAGTACTTC.

The V call is TRBV5-1, the J call TRBJ2-1; D remains unclear. The CDR3 contains 14 residues. CDR1 is SGHRS, CDR2 YFSETQ, per germline. V was trimmed by 0 bases and J by 4 bases, leaving 8 bases between them. The CDR3 DNA reads as TGCGCCAGCAGCTTGGAGTCGGATTACAATGAGCAGTTCTTC. Translated, it gives CASSLESDYNEQFF. Combining the CDR3 with reference TRBV5-1 and TRBJ2-1 gives the whole variable domain KAGVTQTPRYLIKTRGQQVTLSCSPISGHRSVSWYQQTPGQGLQFLFEYFSETQRNKGNFPGRFSGRQFSNSRSEMNVSTLELGDSALYLCASSLESDYNEQFFGPGTRLTVL.

The rearrangement uses TRBV6-2 or TRBV6-3 and TRBJ1-6; 7 bases agree with TRBD1. The V segment lost 7 bases and the J segment 6 bases; nucleotides outside the gene matches: 6. The germline V gene has CDR1 MNHEY and CDR2 SVGEGT. The CDR3 has 14 amino acids. The CDR3 is CASNPGQTNSPLHF. The DNA of the CDR3 is TGTGCCAGCAACCCGGGACAGACTAATTCACCCCTCCACTTT.

V is TRBV12-3 or TRBV12-4 and J is TRBJ2-5; D is undetermined. The CDR3 has 11 amino acids. V gave up 8 bases and J gave up 4 bases, with 8 bases separating them. Here the CDR3 DNA reads TGTGCCAGCGGGGAACTAGAGACCCAGTACTTC. Translation gives CASGELETQYF.

This chain joins TRBV2 and TRBJ2-2; D call uncertain. The ends were cut back, 4 bases at V and 1 base at J, with 7 bases in the middle. The CDR3 runs 14 residues. Germline values: CDR1 SNHLY, CDR2 FYNNEI. In DNA, the CDR3 is TGTGCCAGCAGTGGACGACAGAACACCGGGGAGCTGTTTTTT. It translates to CASSGRQNTGELFF.